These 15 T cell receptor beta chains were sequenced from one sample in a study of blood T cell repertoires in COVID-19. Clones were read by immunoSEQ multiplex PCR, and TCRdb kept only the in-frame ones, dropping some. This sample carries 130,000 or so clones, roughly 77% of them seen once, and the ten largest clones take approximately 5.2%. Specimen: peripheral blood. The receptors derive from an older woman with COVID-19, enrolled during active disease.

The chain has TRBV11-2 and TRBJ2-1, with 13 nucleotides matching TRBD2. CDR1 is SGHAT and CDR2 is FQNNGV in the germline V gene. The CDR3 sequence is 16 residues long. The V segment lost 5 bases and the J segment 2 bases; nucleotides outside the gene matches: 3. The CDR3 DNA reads TGTGCCAGCAGCGAAACTAGCGGGGGGGCCTACAATGAGCAGTTCTTC. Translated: CASSETSGGAYNEQFF.

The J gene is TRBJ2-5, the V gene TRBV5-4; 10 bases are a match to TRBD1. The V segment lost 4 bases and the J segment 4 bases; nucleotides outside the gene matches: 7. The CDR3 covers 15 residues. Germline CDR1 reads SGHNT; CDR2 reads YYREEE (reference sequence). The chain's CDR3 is CASSDRGTGVETQYF. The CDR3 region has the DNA TGTGCCAGCAGCGACAGAGGGACAGGGGTAGAGACCCAGTACTTC.

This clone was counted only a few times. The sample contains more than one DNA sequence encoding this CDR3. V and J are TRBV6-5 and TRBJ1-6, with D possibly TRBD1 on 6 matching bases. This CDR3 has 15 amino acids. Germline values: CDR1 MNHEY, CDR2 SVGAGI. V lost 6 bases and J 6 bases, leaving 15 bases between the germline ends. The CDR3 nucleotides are TGTGCCAGCAGCTCCCGGCAGGGGTCTAATTCACCCCTCCACTTT. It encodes CASSSRQGSNSPLHF.

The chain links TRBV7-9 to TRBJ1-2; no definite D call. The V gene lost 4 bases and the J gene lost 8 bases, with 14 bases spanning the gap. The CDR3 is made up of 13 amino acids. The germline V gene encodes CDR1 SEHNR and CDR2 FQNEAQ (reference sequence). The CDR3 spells CASSSAAGGGYTF. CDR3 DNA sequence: TGTGCCAGCAGCTCCGCGGCAGGCGGGGGCTACACCTTC.

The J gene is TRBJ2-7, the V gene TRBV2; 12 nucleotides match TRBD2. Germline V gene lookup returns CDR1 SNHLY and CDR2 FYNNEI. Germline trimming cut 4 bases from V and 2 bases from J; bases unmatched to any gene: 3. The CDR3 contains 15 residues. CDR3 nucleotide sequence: TGTGCCAGCAGTGCGACTAGCGGGGGACCCTACGAGCAGTACTTC. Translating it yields CASSATSGGPYEQYF.

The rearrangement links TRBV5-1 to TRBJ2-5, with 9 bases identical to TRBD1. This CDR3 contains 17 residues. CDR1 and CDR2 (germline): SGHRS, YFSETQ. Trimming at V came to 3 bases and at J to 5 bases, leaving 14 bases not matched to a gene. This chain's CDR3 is CASSSGQGNLWEETQYF. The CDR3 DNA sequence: TGCGCCAGCAGCTCGGGACAGGGTAACCTTTGGGAGGAGACCCAGTACTTC.

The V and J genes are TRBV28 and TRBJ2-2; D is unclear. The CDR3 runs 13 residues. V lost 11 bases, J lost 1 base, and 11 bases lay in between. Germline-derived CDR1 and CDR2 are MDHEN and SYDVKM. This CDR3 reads CAAPSRNTGELFF. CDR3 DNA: TGTGCCGCCCCGTCTAGGAACACCGGGGAGCTGTTTTTT.

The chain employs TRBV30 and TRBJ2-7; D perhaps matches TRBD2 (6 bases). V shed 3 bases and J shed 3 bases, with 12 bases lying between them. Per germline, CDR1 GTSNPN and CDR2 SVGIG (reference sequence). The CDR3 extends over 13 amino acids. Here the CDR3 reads CAWRIRGSYEQYF. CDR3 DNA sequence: TGTGCCTGGAGAATCCGGGGGAGCTACGAGCAGTACTTC.

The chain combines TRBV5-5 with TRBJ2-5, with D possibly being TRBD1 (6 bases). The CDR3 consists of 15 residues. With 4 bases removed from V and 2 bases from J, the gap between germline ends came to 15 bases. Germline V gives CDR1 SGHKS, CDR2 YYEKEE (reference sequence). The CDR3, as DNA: TGTGCCAGCAGCAACGGACAGACAAAGCAAGAGACCCAGTACTTC. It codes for CASSNGQTKQETQYF.

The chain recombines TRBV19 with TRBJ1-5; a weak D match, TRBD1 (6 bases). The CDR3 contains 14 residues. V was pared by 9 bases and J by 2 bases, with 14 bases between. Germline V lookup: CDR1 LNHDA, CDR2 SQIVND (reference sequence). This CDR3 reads CASNTGIGNQPQHF. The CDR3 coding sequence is TGTGCCAGCAACACAGGGATTGGCAATCAGCCCCAGCATTTT.

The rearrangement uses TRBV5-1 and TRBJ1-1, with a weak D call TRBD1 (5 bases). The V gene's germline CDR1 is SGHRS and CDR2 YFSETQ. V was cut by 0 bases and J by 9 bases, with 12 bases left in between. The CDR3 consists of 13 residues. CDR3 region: CASSLDRSEKAFF. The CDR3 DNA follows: TGCGCCAGCAGCTTGGACAGGTCCGAGAAAGCTTTCTTT.

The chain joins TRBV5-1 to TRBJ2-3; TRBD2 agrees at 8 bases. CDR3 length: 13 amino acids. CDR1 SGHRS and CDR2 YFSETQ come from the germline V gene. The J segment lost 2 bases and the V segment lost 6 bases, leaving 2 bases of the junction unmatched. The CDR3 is CASTAGVTDTQYF. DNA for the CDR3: TGCGCCAGCACAGCGGGGGTCACAGATACGCAGTATTTT.

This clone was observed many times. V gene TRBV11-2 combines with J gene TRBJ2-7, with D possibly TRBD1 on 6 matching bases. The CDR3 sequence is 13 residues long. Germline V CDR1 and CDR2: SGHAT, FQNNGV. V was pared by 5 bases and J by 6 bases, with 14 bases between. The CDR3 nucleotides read TGTGCCAGCAGCCAAATACAGGGTAGCGAGCAGTACTTC. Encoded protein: CASSQIQGSEQYF.

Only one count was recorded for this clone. The DNA for the CDR3 is TGTGCCAGCAGCTTAGATACTTCAGGGATCTACGAGCAGTACTTC. This codes for CASSLDTSGIYEQYF. This sequence joins TRBV11-2 and TRBJ2-7, with TRBD1 as a possible D gene (5 bases). CDR3 size: 15 residues. V gave up 0 bases and J gave up 3 bases, with 12 bases separating them. Per the germline V gene, CDR1 is SGHAT and CDR2 is FQNNGV.

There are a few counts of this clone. The CDR3 loop reads CASSFSRGTDDEAFF. DNA of the CDR3: TGTGCCAGCAGCTTTTCTAGGGGGACAGACGATGAAGCTTTCTTT. The chain recombines TRBV7-9 with TRBJ1-1, with TRBD1 identical over 7 bases. The CDR3 loop spans 15 amino acids. V lost 3 bases and J lost 7; bases outside the gene matches: 11. Germline CDR1 reads SEHNR; CDR2 reads FQNEAQ (reference sequence).